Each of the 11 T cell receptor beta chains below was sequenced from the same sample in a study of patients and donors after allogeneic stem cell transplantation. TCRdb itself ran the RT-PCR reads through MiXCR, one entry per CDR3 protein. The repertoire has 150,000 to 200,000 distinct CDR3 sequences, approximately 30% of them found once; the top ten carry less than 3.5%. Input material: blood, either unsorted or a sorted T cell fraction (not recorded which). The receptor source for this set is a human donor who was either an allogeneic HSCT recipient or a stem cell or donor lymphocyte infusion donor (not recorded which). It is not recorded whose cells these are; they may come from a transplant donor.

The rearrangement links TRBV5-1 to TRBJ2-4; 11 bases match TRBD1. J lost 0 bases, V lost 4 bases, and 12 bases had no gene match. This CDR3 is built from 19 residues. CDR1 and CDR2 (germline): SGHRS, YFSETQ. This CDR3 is CASSPTGTGGKVAKNIQYF. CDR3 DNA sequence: TGCGCCAGCAGCCCAACCGGGACAGGGGGGAAGGTAGCCAAAAACATTCAGTACTTC.

CDR3 loop: CASSESRIETKNIQYF. The CDR3 nucleotides are TGCGCCAGCAGTGAGAGCAGGATCGAGACCAAAAACATTCAGTACTTC. The chain is built from TRBV10-1 and TRBJ2-4, with D unresolved. Germline CDR1 WNHNN, CDR2 SYGVQD (reference sequence). This CDR3 comprises 16 residues. Trimming removed 2 bases at V and 2 bases at J, with 13 bases between.

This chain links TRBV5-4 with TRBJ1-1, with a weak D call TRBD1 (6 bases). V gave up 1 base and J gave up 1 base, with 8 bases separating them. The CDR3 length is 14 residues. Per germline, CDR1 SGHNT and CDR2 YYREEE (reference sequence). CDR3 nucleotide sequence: TGTGCCAGCAGCTTGCCGACAGGGAACACTGAAGCTTTCTTT. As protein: CASSLPTGNTEAFF.

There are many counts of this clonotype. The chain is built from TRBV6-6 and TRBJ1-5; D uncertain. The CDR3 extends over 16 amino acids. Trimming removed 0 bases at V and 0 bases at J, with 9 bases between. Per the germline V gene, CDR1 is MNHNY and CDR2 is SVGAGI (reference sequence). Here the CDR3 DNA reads TGTGCCAGCAGTTACTCGACGCGCATTAGCAATCAGCCCCAGCATTTT. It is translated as CASSYSTRISNQPQHF.

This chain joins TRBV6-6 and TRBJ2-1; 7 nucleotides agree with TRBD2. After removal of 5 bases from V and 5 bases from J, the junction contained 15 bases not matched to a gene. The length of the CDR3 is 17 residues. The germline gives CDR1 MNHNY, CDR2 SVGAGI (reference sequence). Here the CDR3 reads CASSLTSPGVLHNEQFF. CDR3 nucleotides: TGTGCCAGCAGTCTGACTAGCCCGGGAGTTTTGCACAATGAGCAGTTCTTC.

CDR3 in amino acids: CATSRDLGTGEAFF. DNA for the CDR3: TGTGCCACCAGCAGAGATCTAGGAACTGGTGAAGCTTTCTTT. J is TRBJ1-1 and V is TRBV15; no firm D call. Trimming stripped 0 bases from V and 7 bases from J, with 12 bases between. Looked up from germline, CDR1 is LNHNV and CDR2 is YYDKDF (reference sequence). The CDR3 runs 14 residues.

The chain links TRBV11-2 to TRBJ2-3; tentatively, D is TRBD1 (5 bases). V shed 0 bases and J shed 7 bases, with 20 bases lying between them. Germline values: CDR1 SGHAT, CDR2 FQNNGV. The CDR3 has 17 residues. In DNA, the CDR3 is TGTGCCAGCAGCTTAGATCGGGCAGGGTTATGGGCCCATACGCAGTATTTT. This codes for CASSLDRAGLWAHTQYF.

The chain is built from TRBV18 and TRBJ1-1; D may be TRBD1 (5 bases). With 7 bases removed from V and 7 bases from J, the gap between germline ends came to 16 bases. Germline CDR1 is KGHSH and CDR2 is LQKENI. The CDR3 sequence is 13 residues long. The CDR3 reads CASFDGARGEAFF. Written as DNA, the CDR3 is TGTGCCAGCTTTGATGGGGCGCGAGGTGAAGCTTTCTTT.

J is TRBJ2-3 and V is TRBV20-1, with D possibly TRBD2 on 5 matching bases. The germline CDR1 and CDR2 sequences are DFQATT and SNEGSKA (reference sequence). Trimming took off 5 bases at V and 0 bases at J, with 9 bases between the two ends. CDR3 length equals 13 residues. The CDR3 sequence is CSASRTSTDTQYF. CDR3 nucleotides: TGCAGTGCTTCCAGGACTAGCACAGATACGCAGTATTTT.

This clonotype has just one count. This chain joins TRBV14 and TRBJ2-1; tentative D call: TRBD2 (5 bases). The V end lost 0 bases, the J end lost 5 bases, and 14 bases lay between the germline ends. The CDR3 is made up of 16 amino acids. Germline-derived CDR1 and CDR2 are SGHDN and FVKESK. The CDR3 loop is CASSQDRRRPHNEQFF. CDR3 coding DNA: TGTGCCAGCAGCCAAGATCGGCGGAGGCCCCACAATGAGCAGTTCTTC.

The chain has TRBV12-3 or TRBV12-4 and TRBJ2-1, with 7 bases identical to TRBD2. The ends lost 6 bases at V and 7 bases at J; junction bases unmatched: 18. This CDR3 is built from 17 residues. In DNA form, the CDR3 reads TGTGCCAGCAGCTACCCCTCCGGGGCTAGCGGTCATAATGAGCAGTTCTTC. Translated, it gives CASSYPSGASGHNEQFF.